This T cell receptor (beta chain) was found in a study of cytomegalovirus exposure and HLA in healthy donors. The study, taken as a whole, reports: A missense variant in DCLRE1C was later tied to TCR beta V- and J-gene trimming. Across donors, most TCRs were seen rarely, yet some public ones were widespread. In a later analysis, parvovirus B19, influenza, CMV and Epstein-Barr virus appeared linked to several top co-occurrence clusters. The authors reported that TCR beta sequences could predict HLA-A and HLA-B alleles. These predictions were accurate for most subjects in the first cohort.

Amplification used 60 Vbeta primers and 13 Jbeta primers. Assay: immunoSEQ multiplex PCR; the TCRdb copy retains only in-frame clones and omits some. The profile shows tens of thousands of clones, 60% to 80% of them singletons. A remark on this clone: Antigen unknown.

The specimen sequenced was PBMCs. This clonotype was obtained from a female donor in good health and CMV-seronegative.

The CDR3 protein is CASSLGLAGNINTQYF. The DNA for the CDR3 is TGTGCCAGCAGCCTGGGGCTAGCGGGGAATATTAATACGCAGTATTTT. The chain is built from TRBV7-3 and TRBJ2-3; 9 positions match TRBD2. The germline V gene encodes CDR1 SGHTA and CDR2 FQGTGA. V lost 5 bases and J lost 7; bases outside the gene matches: 13. The CDR3 consists of 16 residues.